These 11 T cell receptor beta chains came from one sample sequenced in a study of CD8+ T cells in alopecia areata. RNA, once extracted, was reverse transcribed into cDNA for use as the sequencing template. The assay was immunoSEQ multiplex PCR, and TCRdb's table has in-frame clones only and misses some. The profile shows approximately 29,000 clones, about 74% of them singletons. Sample: NKG2D-low CD8+ T cells sorted from blood. All receptors come from a human donor with alopecia areata.

The J gene is TRBJ2-2, the V gene TRBV6-5; D call uncertain. V lost 6 bases, J lost 4 bases, and 15 bases lay in between. In germline, CDR1 is MNHEY, CDR2 SVGAGI. This CDR3 has 15 residues. CDR3 region: CASSDYYVGTGELFF. The CDR3 DNA follows: TGTGCCAGCAGCGATTACTACGTGGGCACCGGGGAGCTGTTTTTT.

CDR3 sequence reads: CASSYGLDRAHEQYF. In nucleotides, the CDR3 is TGTGCCAGCAGTTACGGTTTGGACAGGGCTCATGAGCAGTACTTC. The rearrangement uses TRBV6-5 and TRBJ2-7; 8 bases fit TRBD1. The CDR3 is 15 residues long. Losses at the gene ends were 2 bases for V and 7 bases for J; bases not matched to a gene: 10. The germline gives CDR1 MNHEY, CDR2 SVGAGI.

This clone was found a few times. The rearrangement uses TRBV29-1 and TRBJ2-7; 7 bases line up with TRBD2. The CDR3 sequence is 12 residues long. Germline V gene data show CDR1 as SQVTM and CDR2 as ANQGSEA. The junction had 6 bases not matched to a gene; V was cut back by 7 bases and J by 3 bases. CDR3 region: CSAGRGGYEQYF. The CDR3 DNA reads TGCAGCGCAGGACGCGGGGGCTACGAGCAGTACTTC.

This clone was seen more than once but under ten times. The chain is built from TRBV28 and TRBJ2-3; D not resolved. CDR1 and CDR2 (germline): MDHEN, SYDVKM. V lost 6 bases and J lost 2, with 9 bases in between. This CDR3 is 13 amino acids long. CDR3 protein: CASSSSTTDTQYF. DNA for the CDR3: TGTGCCAGCAGCTCCTCCACCACAGATACGCAGTATTTT.

CDR3 nucleotides: TGCGCCAGCAGCCAAGATCGGTCTAACTATGGCTACACCTTC. Amino acid sequence: CASSQDRSNYGYTF. The J gene is TRBJ1-2, the V gene TRBV4-1; no clear D. CDR3 length: 14 amino acids. V gave up 0 bases and J gave up 0 bases, with 5 bases separating them. Germline assignment: CDR1 MGHRA and CDR2 YSYEKL.

V and J are TRBV4-3 and TRBJ2-7; 11 nucleotides line up with TRBD1. The germline gives CDR1 LGHNA, CDR2 YSLEER. This CDR3 spans 15 amino acids. V lost 0 bases to trimming and J lost 4 bases; unmatched junction nucleotides: 2. The CDR3 DNA sequence: TGCGCCAGCAGCCAAGACTGGGACAGGGGGTACGAGCAGTACTTC. Its protein product is CASSQDWDRGYEQYF.

The chain is built from TRBV29-1 and TRBJ2-7; D unresolved. There are 14 residues in the CDR3. The V gene lost 2 bases and the J gene lost 2 bases, with 13 bases spanning the gap. Germline V gene data show CDR1 as SQVTM and CDR2 as ANQGSEA. The CDR3 is CSVESRGKPYEQYF. Written as DNA, the CDR3 is TGCAGCGTTGAAAGTCGTGGGAAACCCTACGAGCAGTACTTC.

The chain carries TRBV5-1 and TRBJ1-1; TRBD1 agrees at 8 bases. V lost 4 bases to trimming and J lost 2 bases; unmatched junction nucleotides: 4. This CDR3 is built from 14 residues. Germline lookup yields CDR1 SGHRS and CDR2 YFSETQ. In DNA, the CDR3 is TGCGCCAGCAGCCCCGGACAGGGAAACACTGAAGCTTTCTTT. This codes for CASSPGQGNTEAFF.

The V and J genes are TRBV29-1 and TRBJ2-1; no definite D call. CDR1 is SQVTM, CDR2 ANQGSEA, per germline. The V end was cut by 7 bases, the J end by 6 bases, with 16 bases between. This CDR3 region has 13 residues. As DNA, the CDR3 is TGCAGCGGGTTGACCAAAGATTTCAATGAGCAGTTCTTC. It translates to CSGLTKDFNEQFF.

This clone appeared once. This chain connects TRBV29-1 to TRBJ2-7; 7 bases fit TRBD1. V trimming: 6 bases; J trimming: 5 bases; junction bases outside the gene matches: 4. CDR1 and CDR2 (germline): SQVTM, ANQGSEA. The CDR3 totals 11 residues. Here the CDR3 reads CSVITGDEQYF. The CDR3 bases are TGCAGCGTGATTACAGGGGACGAGCAGTACTTC.

The DNA for the CDR3 is TGCAGCGTTGATAAGGGGGTCGCTCCCTACGAGCAGTACTTC. This translates into CSVDKGVAPYEQYF. The V and J genes are TRBV29-1 and TRBJ2-7, with a weak D call TRBD1 (6 bases). This CDR3 has 14 amino acids. V lost 3 bases and J lost 2, with 14 bases in between. CDR1 is SQVTM and CDR2 is ANQGSEA in the germline V gene.